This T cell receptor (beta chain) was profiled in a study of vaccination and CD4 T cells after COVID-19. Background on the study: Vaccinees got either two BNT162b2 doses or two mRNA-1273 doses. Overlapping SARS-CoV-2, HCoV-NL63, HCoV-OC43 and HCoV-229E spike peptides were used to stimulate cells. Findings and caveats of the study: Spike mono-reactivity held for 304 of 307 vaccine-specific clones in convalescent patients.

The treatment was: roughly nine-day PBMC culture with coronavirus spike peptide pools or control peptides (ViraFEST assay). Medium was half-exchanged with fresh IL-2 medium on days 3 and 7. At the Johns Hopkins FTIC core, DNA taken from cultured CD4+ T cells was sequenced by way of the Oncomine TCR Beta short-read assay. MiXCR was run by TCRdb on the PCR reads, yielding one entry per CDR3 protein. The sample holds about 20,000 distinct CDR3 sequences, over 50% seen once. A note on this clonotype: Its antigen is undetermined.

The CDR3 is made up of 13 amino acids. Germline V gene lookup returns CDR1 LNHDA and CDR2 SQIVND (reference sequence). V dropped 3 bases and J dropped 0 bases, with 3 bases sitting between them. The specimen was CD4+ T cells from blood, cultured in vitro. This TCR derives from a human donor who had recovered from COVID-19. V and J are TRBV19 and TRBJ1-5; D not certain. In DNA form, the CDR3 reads TGTGCCAGTAGTATGGCTAGCAATCAGCCCCAGCATTTT. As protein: CASSMASNQPQHF. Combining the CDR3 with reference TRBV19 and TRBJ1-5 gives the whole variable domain DGGITQSPKYLFRKEGQNVTLSCEQNLNHDAMYWYRQDPGQGLRLIYYSQIVNDFQKGDIAEGYSVSREKKESFPLTVTSAQKNPTAFYLCASSMASNQPQHFGDGTRLSIL.